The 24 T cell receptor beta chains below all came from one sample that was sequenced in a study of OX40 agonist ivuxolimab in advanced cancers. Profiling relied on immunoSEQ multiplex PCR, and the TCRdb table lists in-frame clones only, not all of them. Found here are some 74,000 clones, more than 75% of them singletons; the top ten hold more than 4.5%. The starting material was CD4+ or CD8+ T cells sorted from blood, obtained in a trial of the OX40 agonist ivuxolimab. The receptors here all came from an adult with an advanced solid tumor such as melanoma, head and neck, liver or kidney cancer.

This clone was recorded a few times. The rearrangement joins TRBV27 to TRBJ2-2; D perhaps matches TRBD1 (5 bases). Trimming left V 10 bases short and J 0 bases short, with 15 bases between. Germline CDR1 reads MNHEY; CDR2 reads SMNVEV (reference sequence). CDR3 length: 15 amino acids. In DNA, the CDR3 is TGTGCCACCCAAAGTGGGGCAGCGAACACCGGGGAGCTGTTTTTT. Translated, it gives CATQSGAANTGELFF.

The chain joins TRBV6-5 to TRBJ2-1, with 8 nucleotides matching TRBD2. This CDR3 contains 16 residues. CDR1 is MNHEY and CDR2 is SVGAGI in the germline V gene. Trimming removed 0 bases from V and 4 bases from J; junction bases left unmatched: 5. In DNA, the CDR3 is TGTGCCAGCAGTTACTCGGGACTAGGGGTTTACAATGAGCAGTTCTTC. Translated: CASSYSGLGVYNEQFF.

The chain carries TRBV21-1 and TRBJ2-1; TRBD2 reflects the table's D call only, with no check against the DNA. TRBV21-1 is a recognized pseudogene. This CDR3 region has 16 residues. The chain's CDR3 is CASIPEPRLAGDEQFF. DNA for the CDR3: TGTGCCAGCATCCCCGAACCTCGACTAGCGGGAGATGAGCAGTTCTTC.

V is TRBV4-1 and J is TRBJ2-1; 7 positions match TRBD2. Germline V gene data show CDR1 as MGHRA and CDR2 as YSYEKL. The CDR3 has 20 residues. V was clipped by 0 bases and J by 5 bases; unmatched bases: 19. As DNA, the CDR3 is TGCGCCAGCAGCCAAGATACGTTCGGGCGTACGGGACTAAGGAACAATGAGCAGTTCTTC. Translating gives CASSQDTFGRTGLRNNEQFF.

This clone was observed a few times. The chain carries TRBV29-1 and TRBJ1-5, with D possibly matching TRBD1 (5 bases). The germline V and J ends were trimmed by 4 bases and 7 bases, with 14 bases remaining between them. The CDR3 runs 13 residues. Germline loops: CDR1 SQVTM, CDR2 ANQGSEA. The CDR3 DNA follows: TGCAGCGTTGGGGTCCAGGGAGAACAGCCCCAGCATTTT. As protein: CSVGVQGEQPQHF.

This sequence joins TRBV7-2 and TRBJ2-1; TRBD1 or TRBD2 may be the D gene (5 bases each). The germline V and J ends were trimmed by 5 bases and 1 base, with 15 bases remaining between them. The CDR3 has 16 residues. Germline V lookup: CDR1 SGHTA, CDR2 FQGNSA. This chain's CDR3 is CASSAGTPLSYNEQFF. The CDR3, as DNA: TGTGCCAGCAGCGCCGGGACCCCTCTTTCCTACAATGAGCAGTTCTTC.

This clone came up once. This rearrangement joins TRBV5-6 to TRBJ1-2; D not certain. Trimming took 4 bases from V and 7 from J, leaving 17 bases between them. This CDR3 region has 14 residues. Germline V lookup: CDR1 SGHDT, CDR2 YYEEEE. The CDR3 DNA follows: TGTGCCAGCAGCCCGGTGGCGCTAGGAGGTGGCTACACCTTC. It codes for CASSPVALGGGYTF.

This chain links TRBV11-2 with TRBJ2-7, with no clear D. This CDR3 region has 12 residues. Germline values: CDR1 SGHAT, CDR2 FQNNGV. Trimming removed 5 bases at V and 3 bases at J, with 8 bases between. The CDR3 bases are TGTGCCAGCAGCACCGGTGTCTACGAGCAGTACTTC. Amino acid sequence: CASSTGVYEQYF.

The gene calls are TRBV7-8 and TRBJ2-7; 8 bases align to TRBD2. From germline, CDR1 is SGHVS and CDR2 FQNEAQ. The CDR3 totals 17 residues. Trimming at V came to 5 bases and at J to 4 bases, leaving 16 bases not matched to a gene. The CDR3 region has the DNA TGTGCCAGCAGCGCACAGGCTGGGGGACTAGATCAATACGAGCAGTACTTC. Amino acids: CASSAQAGGLDQYEQYF.

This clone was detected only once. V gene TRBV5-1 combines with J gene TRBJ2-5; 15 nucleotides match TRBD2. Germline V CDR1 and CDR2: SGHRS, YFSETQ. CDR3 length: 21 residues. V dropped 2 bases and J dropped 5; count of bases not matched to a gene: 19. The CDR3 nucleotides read TGCGCCAGCAGCTTACACTGGAGGACTAGCGGGGGGGCCTTCCGGTGGGAGACCCAGTACTTC. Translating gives CASSLHWRTSGGAFRWETQYF.

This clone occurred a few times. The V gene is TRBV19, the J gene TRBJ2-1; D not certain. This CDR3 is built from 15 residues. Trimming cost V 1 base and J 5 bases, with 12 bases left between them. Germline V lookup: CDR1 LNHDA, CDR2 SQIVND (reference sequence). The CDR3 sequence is CASSIGRALNNEQFF. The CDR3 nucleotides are TGTGCCAGTAGTATAGGAAGGGCCCTAAACAATGAGCAGTTCTTC.

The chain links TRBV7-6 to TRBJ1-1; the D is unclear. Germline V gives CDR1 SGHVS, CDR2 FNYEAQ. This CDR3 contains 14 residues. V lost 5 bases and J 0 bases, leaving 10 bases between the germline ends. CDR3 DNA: TGTGCCAGCAGCGCCGGGTACCTGAACACTGAAGCTTTCTTT. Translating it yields CASSAGYLNTEAFF.

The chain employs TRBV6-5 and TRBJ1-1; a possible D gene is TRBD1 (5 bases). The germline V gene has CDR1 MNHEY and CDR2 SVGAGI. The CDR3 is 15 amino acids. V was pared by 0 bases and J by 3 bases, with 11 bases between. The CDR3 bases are TGTGCCAGCAGTTACTCGGGGGGGTCGGACACTGAAGCTTTCTTT. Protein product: CASSYSGGSDTEAFF.

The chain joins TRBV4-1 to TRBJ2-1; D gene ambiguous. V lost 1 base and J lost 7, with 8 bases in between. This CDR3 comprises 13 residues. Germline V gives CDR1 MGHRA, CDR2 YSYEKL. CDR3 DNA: TGCGCCAGCAGCCAAGTGCCGGCGAATGAGCAGTTCTTC. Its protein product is CASSQVPANEQFF.

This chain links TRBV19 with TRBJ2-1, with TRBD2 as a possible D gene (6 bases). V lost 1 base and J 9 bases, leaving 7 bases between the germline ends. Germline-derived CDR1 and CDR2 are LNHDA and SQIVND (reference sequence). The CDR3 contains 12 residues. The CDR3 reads CASSIAGVEQFF. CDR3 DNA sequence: TGTGCCAGTAGTATAGCGGGGGTTGAGCAGTTCTTC.

The CDR3 region has the DNA TGTGCCAGCAGGTACACCGTAAATACTTCACCCCTCCACTTT. It is translated as CASRYTVNTSPLHF. V is TRBV27 and J is TRBJ1-6, with D uncertain. Germline V CDR1 and CDR2: MNHEY, SMNVEV (reference sequence). CDR3 length: 14 residues. Trimming left V 6 bases short and J 9 bases short, with 15 bases between.

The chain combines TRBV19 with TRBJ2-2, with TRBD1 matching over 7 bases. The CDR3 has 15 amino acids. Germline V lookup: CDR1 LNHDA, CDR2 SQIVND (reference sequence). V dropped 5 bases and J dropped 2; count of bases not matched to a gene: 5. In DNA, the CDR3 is TGTGCCAGTAGTCGACAGGGATTAAACACCGGGGAGCTGTTTTTT. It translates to CASSRQGLNTGELFF.

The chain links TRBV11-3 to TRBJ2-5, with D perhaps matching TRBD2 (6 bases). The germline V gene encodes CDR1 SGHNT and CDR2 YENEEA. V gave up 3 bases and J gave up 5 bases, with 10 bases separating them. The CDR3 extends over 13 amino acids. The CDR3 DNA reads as TGTGCCAGCAGCTTGTGGAGGGAGGAGACCCAGTACTTC. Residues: CASSLWREETQYF.

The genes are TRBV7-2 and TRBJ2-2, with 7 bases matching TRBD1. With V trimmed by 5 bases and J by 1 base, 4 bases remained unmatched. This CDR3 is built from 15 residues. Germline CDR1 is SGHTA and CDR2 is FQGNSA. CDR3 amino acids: CASSTRQGNTGELFF. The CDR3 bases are TGTGCCAGCAGCACCCGACAGGGGAACACCGGGGAGCTGTTTTTT.

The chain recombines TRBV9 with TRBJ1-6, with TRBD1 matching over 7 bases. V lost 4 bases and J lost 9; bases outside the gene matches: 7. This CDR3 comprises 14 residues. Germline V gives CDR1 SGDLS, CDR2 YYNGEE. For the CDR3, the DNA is TGTGCCAGCAGCTTGGGGACAGTAGCTTCACCCCTCCACTTT. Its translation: CASSLGTVASPLHF.

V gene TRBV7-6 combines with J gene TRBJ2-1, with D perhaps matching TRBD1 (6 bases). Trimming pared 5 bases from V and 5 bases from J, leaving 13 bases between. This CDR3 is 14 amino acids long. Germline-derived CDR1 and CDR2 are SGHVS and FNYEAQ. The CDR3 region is CASSLGQSDNEQFF. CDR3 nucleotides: TGTGCCAGCAGCCTAGGACAGTCAGACAATGAGCAGTTCTTC.

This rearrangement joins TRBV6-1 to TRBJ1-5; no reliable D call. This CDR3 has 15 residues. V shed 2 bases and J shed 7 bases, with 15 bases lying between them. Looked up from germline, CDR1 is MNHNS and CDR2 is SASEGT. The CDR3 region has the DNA TGTGCCAGCAGTGAAAATCCAAATTTTCAGCAGCCCCAGCATTTT. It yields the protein CASSENPNFQQPQHF.

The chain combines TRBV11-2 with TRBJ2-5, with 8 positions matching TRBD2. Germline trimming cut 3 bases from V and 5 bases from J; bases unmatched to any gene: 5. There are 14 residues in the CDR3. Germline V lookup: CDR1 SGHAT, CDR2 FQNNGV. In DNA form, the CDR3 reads TGTGCCAGCAGCTTCTCAGCGGGGGTGGAGACCCAGTACTTC. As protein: CASSFSAGVETQYF.

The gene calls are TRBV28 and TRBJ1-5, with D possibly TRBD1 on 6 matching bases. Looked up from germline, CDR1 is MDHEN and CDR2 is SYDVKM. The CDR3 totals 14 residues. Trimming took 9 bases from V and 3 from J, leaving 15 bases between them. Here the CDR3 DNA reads TGTGCCAGTGTACAACAGGGATCCAATCAGCCCCAGCATTTT. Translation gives CASVQQGSNQPQHF.